This is a list of T cell receptor beta chains from one sample in a study of graft-versus-host responses after intestinal transplantation. The protocol was immunoSEQ multiplex PCR, while the TCRdb copy is restricted to in-frame clones and leaves out a portion. The data contain about 23,000 clones, approximately 91% of them seen just once; the ten biggest clones take up approximately 2%. This specimen consisted of PBMCs, obtained almost 40 days after intestinal transplant. The receptor source for this set is a human patient who received an intestinal transplant, so some T cells may come from the graft donor. CDR3s include the opening cysteine and the closing phenylalanine or tryptophan. A D gene is named only where the DNA matches it firmly. Size is stated for part of the rows, as once, few or many counts, or as a class when the clone is expanded.

CDR3 protein,CDR3 DNA,J gene,D gene,clone size,V gene
CARLRDRGTDTQYF,TGTGCCAGACTCCGGGACAGAGGCACAGATACGCAGTATTTT,TRBJ2-3,.,.,TRBV21-1
CASSEGQGTGELFF,TGTGCCAGCAGTGAAGGGCAGGGAACCGGGGAGCTGTTTTTT,TRBJ2-2,.,.,TRBV2
CASSSSTGGNIQYF,TGTGCCAGCAGTTCCTCCACGGGAGGGAACATTCAGTACTTC,TRBJ2-4,TRBD2,.,TRBV6-5
CASSEYTGLKTQYF,TGTGCCAGCAGTGAATATACAGGGTTAAAGACCCAGTACTTC,TRBJ2-5,.,few,TRBV25-1
CASSLGLAGVNEQYF,TGTGCCAGCAGCTTGGGGCTAGCGGGAGTGAACGAGCAGTACTTC,TRBJ2-7,TRBD2,.,TRBV5-5
CASSRETSGRVTETQYF,TGTGCCAGCAGTCGTGAGACTAGCGGGAGGGTAACGGAGACCCAGTACTTC,TRBJ2-5,TRBD2,.,TRBV28
CASRRGGDSPLHF,TGTGCCAGCCGCCGCGGGGGGGATTCACCCCTCCACTTT,TRBJ1-6,.,.,TRBV25-1
CASSLPGQGEWITEAFF,TGTGCCAGCAGCTTACCGGGACAGGGCGAATGGATCACTGAAGCTTTCTTT,TRBJ1-1,TRBD1,.,TRBV5-5
CASSLDQRGEETQYF,TGTGCCAGCAGCTTAGATCAAAGGGGGGAAGAGACCCAGTACTTC,TRBJ2-5,.,.,TRBV11-2
CASRTGDAYEQYF,TGCGCCAGCAGAACAGGGGACGCCTACGAGCAGTACTTC,TRBJ2-7,TRBD1,.,TRBV10-2
CASSFAGTGWGEQYF,TGTGCCAGCAGTTTTGCGGGGACGGGCTGGGGGGAGCAGTACTTC,TRBJ2-7,.,once,TRBV27
CASSLESGQGNGYTF,TGTGCCAGCAGCTTAGAATCCGGACAGGGGAATGGCTACACCTTC,TRBJ1-2,TRBD1,.,TRBV7-9
CASRLGTIEQYF,TGTGCCAGCAGATTAGGGACTATCGAGCAGTACTTC,TRBJ2-7,TRBD2,.,TRBV11-2
CASSWLAGHPLGIYNEQFF,TGTGCCAGCAGTTGGCTAGCGGGCCACCCTCTCGGGATATACAATGAGCAGTTCTTC,TRBJ2-1,TRBD2,.,TRBV7-6
CASSTGPHNEQFF,TGTGCCAGTAGTACTGGGCCCCACAATGAGCAGTTCTTC,TRBJ2-1,.,.,TRBV19
CASSWTGLGTSGRPTYEQYF,TGCGCCAGCAGCTGGACAGGCCTCGGGACTAGCGGGAGACCTACCTACGAGCAGTACTTC,TRBJ2-7,TRBD2,.,TRBV5-1
CASSYSGRVYNEQFF,TGTGCCAGCAGCTATAGCGGGAGGGTCTACAATGAGCAGTTCTTC,TRBJ2-1,TRBD2,.,TRBV11-2
CASSSPGQGSNEQFF,TGTGCCAGCAGTTCACCGGGACAGGGTAGTAATGAGCAGTTCTTC,TRBJ2-1,TRBD1,few,TRBV7-9
CASSGLAGTSYEQYF,TGTGCCAGCAGTGGGCTAGCGGGGACTTCCTACGAGCAGTACTTC,TRBJ2-7,TRBD2,.,TRBV6-5
CASSVQGDSEAFF,TGTGCCAGTAGTGTACAGGGGGACTCTGAAGCTTTCTTT,TRBJ1-1,TRBD1,.,TRBV19
CASSLEIRILAGGGETQYF,TGTGCCAGCAGCTTAGAGATTCGAATACTAGCGGGAGGAGGAGAGACCCAGTACTTC,TRBJ2-5,TRBD2,.,TRBV7-9
CASSTRRTSVHNEQFF,TGTGCCAGCAGCACAAGGAGAACTAGCGTACACAATGAGCAGTTCTTC,TRBJ2-1,TRBD2,.,TRBV7-2
CASRETGGVNYGYTF,TGTGCCAGCAGAGAGACAGGGGGAGTTAACTATGGCTACACCTTC,TRBJ1-2,TRBD1,.,TRBV2
CATSSFGSLNEKLFF,TGTGCCACCAGCAGCTTCGGCAGCCTTAATGAAAAACTGTTTTTT,TRBJ1-4,.,.,TRBV15
CASSSRTGNNEQFF,TGTGCCAGTAGTTCCAGGACAGGGAACAATGAGCAGTTCTTC,TRBJ2-1,TRBD1,.,TRBV19
CASSVGSYDSNQPQHF,TGTGCCAGCAGTGTTGGCAGCTACGATAGCAATCAGCCCCAGCATTTT,TRBJ1-5,.,.,TRBV2
CASSLPNTDTQYF,TGTGCCAGCAGCTTACCAAACACAGATACGCAGTATTTT,TRBJ2-3,.,.,TRBV7-9
CASSLVLGTGGYGYTF,TGTGCCAGCAGCTTAGTCTTGGGGACAGGGGGCTATGGCTACACCTTC,TRBJ1-2,TRBD1,.,TRBV4-2
CASSVEEVTYNEQFF,TGCGCCAGCAGCGTCGAGGAGGTCACCTACAATGAGCAGTTCTTC,TRBJ2-1,.,.,TRBV5-1
CATSRDQRTGSTGELFF,TGTGCCACCAGCAGAGATCAAAGGACAGGGAGCACCGGGGAGCTGTTTTTT,TRBJ2-2,TRBD1,.,TRBV15
CASSLVIGTDSNQPQHF,TGTGCCAGCAGTTTAGTGATAGGGACGGATAGCAATCAGCCCCAGCATTTT,TRBJ1-5,.,.,TRBV28
CASSIYPDRGGYEQYF,TGTGCCAGTAGTATATACCCGGACAGGGGCGGCTACGAGCAGTACTTC,TRBJ2-7,TRBD1,.,TRBV19
CASSMAGAETQYF,TGTGCCAGTAGTATGGCTGGGGCGGAGACCCAGTACTTC,TRBJ2-5,.,.,TRBV19
CASSQDRSGSIPDTQYF,TGCGCCAGCAGCCAAGATCGGTCGGGATCCATCCCAGATACGCAGTATTTT,TRBJ2-3,.,.,TRBV4-1
CASSQTRLAGSLVIF,TGCGCCAGCAGCCAAACTAGACTAGCGGGATCATTGGTAATCTTC,TRBJ2-1,TRBD2,.,TRBV4-1
CAISDEEGVREQYF,TGTGCCATCAGTGACGAAGAGGGGGTGCGAGAGCAGTACTTC,TRBJ2-7,.,.,TRBV10-3
CASSQPTGGNTEAFF,TGTGCCAGCAGCCAGCCGACAGGGGGTAACACTGAAGCTTTCTTT,TRBJ1-1,TRBD1,.,TRBV6-5
CASSSSVTGTNEKLFF,TGTGCCAGCAGCAGCTCTGTGACAGGGACTAATGAAAAACTGTTTTTT,TRBJ1-4,TRBD1,.,TRBV7-9
CAWSVQLAGAKNIQYF,TGTGCCTGGAGTGTACAACTAGCGGGAGCCAAAAACATTCAGTACTTC,TRBJ2-4,TRBD2,.,TRBV30
CASSLRLAGGIAKNIQYF,TGTGCCAGCAGTTTACGACTAGCGGGAGGGATAGCCAAAAACATTCAGTACTTC,TRBJ2-4,TRBD2,few,TRBV27
CASRPGTGNQPQHF,TGTGCCAGTAGACCCGGGACAGGCAATCAGCCCCAGCATTTT,TRBJ1-5,TRBD1,.,TRBV19
CASSPTPQDQYF,TGTGCCAGCAGTCCCACACCGCAGGACCAGTACTTC,TRBJ2-5,.,.,TRBV28
CASSLKITDTQYF,TGTGCCAGCAGTTTAAAAATCACAGATACGCAGTATTTT,TRBJ2-3,.,.,TRBV27
CASSSGQGPLSGANVLTF,TGCGCCAGCAGTTCGGGACAGGGCCCTCTCTCTGGGGCCAACGTCCTGACTTTC,TRBJ2-6,TRBD1,.,TRBV5-1
CASSSGQGSFYEQYF,TGTGCCAGCAGTTCTGGACAGGGATCTTTCTACGAGCAGTACTTC,TRBJ2-7,TRBD1,.,TRBV28
CASSLAVVTGTNEKLFF,TGTGCCAGCAGCTTAGCAGTAGTGACAGGGACTAATGAAAAACTGTTTTTT,TRBJ1-4,TRBD1,.,TRBV7-2
CASSLPLELDTEAFF,TGTGCCAGCAGCTTACCCCTGGAGTTGGACACTGAAGCTTTCTTT,TRBJ1-1,.,.,TRBV13
CAWSVGGGTVQFF,TGTGCCTGGAGTGTGGGGGGCGGGACAGTCCAGTTCTTC,TRBJ2-1,.,.,TRBV30
CASSRIRYEQYF,TGTGCCAGCAGCCGGATTAGATACGAGCAGTACTTC,TRBJ2-7,.,.,TRBV2
CASSPTGTSGKSSYNEQFF,TGTGCCAGCAGTCCAACCGGGACTAGCGGGAAAAGCTCCTACAATGAGCAGTTCTTC,TRBJ2-1,TRBD2,.,TRBV28
CASSQERYGLAEVGSYNEQFF,TGCGCCAGCAGCCAAGAGAGGTACGGACTAGCGGAGGTGGGTTCCTACAATGAGCAGTTCTTC,TRBJ2-1,TRBD2,.,TRBV4-3
CASSQVASGTYEQYF,TGTGCCAGCAGCCAAGTGGCTAGCGGTACCTACGAGCAGTACTTC,TRBJ2-7,TRBD2,.,TRBV4-2
CASSETGGATEAFF,TGTGCCAGCAGTGAGACAGGGGGCGCGACTGAAGCTTTCTTT,TRBJ1-1,TRBD1,.,TRBV25-1
CASSAPTGAEYNSPLHF,TGTGCCAGCAGCGCCCCAACAGGGGCTGAATATAATTCACCCCTCCACTTT,TRBJ1-6,TRBD1,.,TRBV9